Below, one TCR beta chain is given with its context. Its antigen is currently not known. The data derive from a study of cytomegalovirus exposure and HLA in healthy donors (TCRdb year 2017). For context, the study as a whole: An earlier analysis of several hundred of the donors reported under 300 Gb of sequence data and 117 million unique TCR beta sequences obtained from some 170 million T cells. Around 330 gigabases of sequencing data and approximately 92 million unique TCR sequences made up an early release that covered several hundred HLA-typed donors. Of the roughly 400 genotyped donors, about 80% fell in the genetic ancestry cluster associated with self-reported Caucasian donors. The aim of the study was to test whether cataloging public T cell receptors could identify signatures of past pathogen exposure. The T cell repertoires of 670 or so subjects were profiled by immunosequencing and related to cytomegalovirus serostatus. A separate validation cohort of 100 to 150 different subjects was used in addition to the roughly 620-subject first cohort. To predict cytomegalovirus infection status, the study brought together high-throughput TCR immunosequencing, statistical association of individual TCRs with disease status, and machine learning. To study patterns of TCR occurrence, a later analysis re-analyzed previously published TCR beta repertoires from under 750 donors and added high-resolution HLA genotyping. Rather than using new phenotypic data, the later analysis identified candidate immune exposures from TCR beta sequences and from how often those sequences occurred across donors. In an earlier analysis of over 550 of the donors, high-throughput TCR beta sequencing was used to judge whether each TCR beta V gene segment behaved as functional or pseudogenic. Donor age, sex, ethnicity and CMV serostatus were compiled together with the repertoire data. A later genetic analysis took genome-wide SNP genotypes for about 55% of the 666 donors and used that subset as a discovery cohort. All discovery cohort repertoires had been generated using a single sequencing platform. Both class I and class II loci were covered by HLA typing, at four-digit resolution. The number of donors typed differed by locus, with 629-630 for A, B, C, DRB1 and DQB1, 522 for DQA1, 600 to 610 for DPA1, and some 450 for DPB1. Five DR-DQ haplotypes were handled as single units for association and clustering because linkage in the cohort was strong. Across around 400 genotyped donors of the cohort, an average of 235,054 unique TCR beta nucleotide sequences per donor were sequenced, and roughly 20% of those sequences were non-productive.

Summary of the overall study and its limitations: The 87-base-pair reads could not distinguish some IMGT-functional V segments, including TRBV6-2 and TRBV6-3, so those segments were excluded. The authors suggested that the approach could potentially be extended to other disease states and immunological phenotypes. A later analysis reported that several top co-occurrence clusters appeared linked to parvovirus B19, influenza, CMV and Epstein-Barr virus. The classifier was reported to diagnose cytomegalovirus status with high specificity and sensitivity in both the original cohort and the validation cohort. Roughly uniform sequencing depth across donors was assumed in presence/absence analyses, although this assumption may not hold. The cohort was sequenced for TCR beta chains only, and without alpha or paired-chain data the features that could be detected were limited. Most CMV-associated TCR beta chains appeared to be HLA-restricted in a later analysis, and the HLA associations seemed to be driven largely by CMV exposure. Broadly in line with IMGT annotations, most TCR beta V segments showed up in productive rearrangements about 90% or about 30% of the time in an earlier analysis of 450 to 750 of the donors. In the study, 164 TCR beta chains were listed as associated with cytomegalovirus. Most TCR sequences were seen in very few donors, while some public TCRs were found in many individuals. Correlated functional status among segregating V segments might be attributable to linkage disequilibrium, but an unknown experimental factor could not be ruled out. A group of highly shared sequence variants was considered likely to be a technical artifact of the sequencing pipeline. V-gene and J-gene trimming of TCR beta chains was associated with a missense DCLRE1C variant in a later genetic analysis, and the association was replicated in an independent cohort. When HLA alleles, especially DR and DQ, strongly co-occurred, attributing TCR associations to individual alleles was difficult. HLA typing was unavailable for some donors at each locus, so association tests used only the typed subset. A further reported finding was that TCR beta sequences accurately predicted the HLA-A and HLA-B alleles for most subjects in the first cohort. Because counts were too low, around 18 rarely observed V segments, including chromosome 9 orphons, were left out of the earlier analysis of approximately 500 of the donors. According to a later genetic analysis, donors in an Asian-associated ancestry cluster had fewer N-insertions in productive TCRs than the approximately 650-donor mean. In a later analysis, HLA-associated TCR beta chains were found to be more clonally expanded and to have lower generation probabilities than equally common non-associated chains. In vitro tests confirmed that three of the cytomegalovirus-associated TCR beta chains recognize cytomegalovirus antigens. According to a later analysis, TCR association rates differed among HLA loci, with DRB1 alleles showing the most associated TCRs and HLA-C alleles showing the fewest. The only immune exposure information available for the cohort was CMV serostatus. A later analysis associated about 17,000 TCR beta sequences with specific HLA alleles at a false discovery rate of 0.05.

The cohort was made up of approximately 670 healthy bone marrow donors. At the time of sampling, every cohort member was nominally healthy, though immune exposures that went unrecorded were likely present. The donor was CMV seronegative and was included in the group of about 350 seronegative cohort members. Every donor gave a peripheral blood sample, and the peripheral blood mononuclear cells from that sample were used for TCR beta sequencing. Genomic DNA was extracted from the blood cell samples with the Qiagen DNeasy Blood Extraction Kit. The method was the immunoSEQ multiplex PCR assay. A mixture of 60 forward primers for TCR Vbeta segments and 13 reverse primers for TCR Jbeta segments was used in the multiplex PCR. Amplification of the CDR3 region of rearranged TCR beta genes was performed with a multiplex PCR assay on genomic DNA. The amplified TCR beta libraries were sequenced on the Illumina HiSeq System as 87-base-pair reads. The authors' pipeline ran thus. Across the 640 or so repertoires, a later analysis counted 75 million to 90 million unique TCR beta chains, approximately 12 million of which were shared by at least two donors. A nearest-neighbor algorithm error-corrected the raw reads and collapsed the reads into unique sequences, merging closely related sequences to remove PCR and sequencing errors. Alignment of CDR3 sequences to IMGT reference sequences was used to assign V, D and J gene segments. For a sequence to be retained, a match of at least six nucleotides to both a V gene segment and a J gene segment was required. Rearrangements were called productive when the CDR3 lacked stop codons and stayed in frame with V and J; all others were non-productive. CDR3 was defined according to IMGT convention as the region running from the second conserved V-encoded cysteine to the conserved J-encoded phenylalanine. The earlier analysis of approximately 590 of the donors excluded any sequence lacking an unambiguous match to a single V gene segment. An earlier analysis of 587 of the donors classified V segments as functional when productive rearrangements were above 56.7% and as segregating when the standard deviation between donors was above 5%. A statistical classification framework was built for diagnosing cytomegalovirus status from the catalog of TCR beta chain sequences. A later analysis assigned V and J genes by comparing TCR nucleotide sequences with IMGT/GENE-DB human TR gene sequences. A later analysis assigned CDR3 sequences and most-parsimonious VDJ recombination scenarios with the TCRdist pipeline. In a later analysis, each TCR beta chain was defined by its CDR3 amino acid sequence together with its V-gene family, and reads lacking a unique V-gene family were excluded. As a way to deal with suspected cross-contamination and a sequencing artifact, a later analysis dropped 450 to 600 nucleotide sequences that were highly shared and had low generation probability. In a later analysis, a clonal expansion index was calculated for each public chain from normalized within-repertoire ranks of inferred template counts. A later analysis computed generation probabilities with a VDJ recombination model fitted to out-of-frame rearrangements, and checked the results against IGoR. In a later analysis, hypergeometric tests were used to score TCR-TCR, TCR-HLA and TCR-CMV co-occurrence, with a repertoire-size bias correction applied to TCR pairs. False discovery rates were estimated in a later analysis by permuting HLA or CMV assignments 20 times. In a later analysis, co-occurring TCRs were grouped using DBSCAN, and TCRdist sequence similarity was added for clustering within HLA-allele-positive subsets. For co-occurrence clustering, repertoires with fewer than 30,000 or more than 120,000 public chains were excluded, along with roughly 5 repertoires with anomalous nucleotide sharing. The source is immuneACCESS, and TCRdb retained only in-frame sequences with V and J called. Part of the clones is not carried over; for the studies checked, unresolved V genes explain less than half of this, and the remainder is unexplained. V and J calls plus clone size are reproduced from that table; the DNA served to infer D and trimming. Per the sample table, the count is 130,000 to 150,000 clones. 2% to 3% of the sample rests with the top ten.

In the germline V gene, CDR1 corresponds to SGHVS and CDR2 to FQNEAQ. From V the trimming removes 6 bases and from J it removes 9 bases, while the gene matches leave 15 bases of the junction unaccounted for. The CDR3 goes from the cysteine to the phenylalanine over 16 residues. CDR3 DNA only is kept here, 48 bases in frame from base 1. The clonotype comes from a man aged 40-49 years in good health and CMV-seronegative. Sequenced material: PBMCs. The chain is encoded by TRBV7-8 joined to TRBJ2-3, with 10 middle bases fitting TRBD2. The base sequence is TGTGCCAGCAGTGCTTCTCTAGCGGGGGCCGAGGGGACGCAGTATTTT. This encodes CASSASLAGAEGTQYF.